This T cell receptor (beta chain) stems from a study of cytomegalovirus exposure and HLA in healthy donors. Study results and caveats: It was assumed in the presence/absence analyses that sequencing depth was roughly uniform across donors. Immune exposure information available was restricted to CMV serostatus.

Vbeta (60) and Jbeta (13) primers were used in the PCR. Some clones are missing from TCRdb's copy, which holds only in-frame ones; the method was immunoSEQ multiplex PCR. Here the sample spans about 160,000 clones, nearly 80% being singletons. Nominal health characterized the donors when sampled, though unrecorded immune exposures were likely. As regards this clone: Antigen: not known.

Germline loops: CDR1 SGHRS, CDR2 YFSETQ. The CDR3 length is 18 residues. Trimming took off 2 bases at V and 4 bases at J, with 21 bases between the two ends. Sequences were obtained from PBMCs. The TCR comes from a man aged 18 to 30 in good health and CMV-seropositive. V and J are TRBV5-1 and TRBJ1-4, with TRBD1 as a possible D gene (5 bases). The CDR3 here is CASSLQVPLRHNNEKLFF. CDR3 in DNA: TGCGCCAGCAGCTTACAGGTCCCACTTCGTCACAATAATGAAAAACTGTTTTTT.